What follows is one TCR beta chain and its context. What antigen it recognizes has not been identified. No qualities accompany the bases; no much larger clone lies one base away. For repertoire sequencing, TCR beta CDR3 regions were amplified from RNA transcripts. HTBI primers and the Qiagen OneStep RT-PCR kit were used in a first-round RT-PCR, which was followed by a second-round multiplex PCR, size selection and purification. Sequencing of the libraries was carried out on an Illumina HiSeq2000 in paired-end mode with 100 bp reads. The paper's data handling went like this. SOAPnuke was used to process the reads, throwing out any read that had adapters, had uncalled bases, had a mean Phred below 15, or lacked an exact constant-primer or identifier match. COPE v1.2.5 was used to merge high-quality paired reads. Each unique nucleotide sequence was treated as a clonotype, and MiTCR v1.1 was used to align the clonotypes to the IMGT TRB V, D and J references. The analysis was limited to V-J combinations with a frequency above 0.0001, which together covered roughly 99% of the repertoires. For each V-J combination, a TCR clonal expansion and chaos score was defined as the ratio of F50 clonal expansion to chaos observed in the TCRdist matrix. Welch's t-statistics and random forest were used to reduce the features to some 13 V-J combinations, which were then used as input to a naive Bayes classifier. The Morisita-Horn index was used to measure how similar the thyroid and blood repertoires were. TCRdb's own reprocessing of the public reads used fastp at Q25 and MiXCR and kept productive beta chains. Duplicate CDR3 protein sequences are folded into a single record with the most common DNA and genes. These V and J calls are TCRdb output, not the study's own analysis. In all, the sample holds more than 45,000 distinct CDR3 sequences, and under 55% of those were seen once. The top ten hold less than 25% of the sample.

The CDR3 goes from the cysteine to the phenylalanine over 13 residues. The CDR3 DNA has 39 bases and is translated from base 1. The germline V end is reduced by 6 bases and the J end by 0 bases; junction bases left unmatched: 1. This specimen belongs to a study of Graves' ophthalmopathy and Graves' hyperthyroidism (dated by TCRdb to 2016 to 2019). Study-level background: Peripheral blood was collected at initial diagnosis, prior to any treatment. The study used TCR beta repertoire signatures to distinguish Graves' ophthalmopathy from Graves' hyperthyroidism and to predict progression to ophthalmopathy. A discovery set of 100 patients (43 ophthalmopathy, 55 to 65 stable hyperthyroidism) was enrolled to explore V-J signatures distinguishing ophthalmopathy from hyperthyroidism. In total, approximately 130 blood samples were TCR-sequenced: approximately 40 ophthalmopathy, about 75 hyperthyroidism and about 17 hyperthyroidism-to-ophthalmopathy patients. For independent validation, a separate cohort was made up of about 18 hyperthyroidism patients plus 17 patients who later progressed from hyperthyroidism to ophthalmopathy. Following sampling, methimazole starting at 30 mg daily was administered to hyperthyroidism patients, and high-dose intravenous methylprednisolone was administered to ophthalmopathy patients. In roughly 6 hyperthyroidism patients, the T-cell repertoires found in thyroid tissue were compared with those found in blood.

Ophthalmopathy patients were characterized by moderately to severely active disease, a Clinical Activity Score of at least 3, a NOSPECS grade of at least 4, and a disease duration under 3 months. Patients were excluded if they had other autoimmune diseases, uncontrolled infections, pregnancy or lactation. Diagnosis was based on clinical symptoms, serum thyroxine, TRAb, thyroid ultrasound and orbital computed tomography. PBMCs were isolated from 10 ml of fresh peripheral blood by Ficoll-Paque density gradient centrifugation. Total RNA was extracted using Trizol reagent, and RNA quality was checked on an Agilent 2100 Bioanalyzer. Here is what the overall study found, with its caveats: Most expanded thyroid clonotypes with frequency above 0.001 were also detected in blood, suggesting blood repertoires may reflect the thyroid immune response. In validation, the model predicted ophthalmopathy progression with over 60% sensitivity and approximately 72% specificity; some 13 predicted patients were CT-confirmed with GO in a median of about 6.2 months. Sample size was not statistically predetermined, and group allocation was not concealed from the investigators. In cross-validation, the 13-signature model distinguished ophthalmopathy from stable hyperthyroidism with just over 85% sensitivity and just under 84% specificity, and in the test set the corresponding values were 80% and 75%.

The receptor chain draws on TRBV12-3 or TRBV12-4 and TRBJ2-5; 7 bases in between match TRBD1. The sequenced material came from peripheral blood. The clonotype originates from an adult man with Graves' ophthalmopathy. The DNA is TGTGCCAGCAGGGGACAGTACCAAGAGACCCAGTACTTC. This translates into CASRGQYQETQYF.